The 26 T cell receptor beta chains below come from one sample, sequenced in a study of Ad26.COV2.S vaccination and SARS-CoV-2 variants. Method: immunoSEQ multiplex PCR; TCRdb's copy keeps in-frame clones and lacks some. The sample lists 180,000 or so clones, roughly nine tenths occurring once. Source: peripheral blood, taken after recovery from COVID-19. These receptors came from a human donor who had recovered from COVID-19.

The chain joins TRBV7-9 to TRBJ2-5; the D gene is possibly TRBD2 (7 bases). V was pared by 0 bases and J by 4 bases, with 12 bases between. CDR1 and CDR2 from the germline V gene are SEHNR and FQNEAQ (reference sequence). This CDR3 comprises 15 residues. CDR3 loop: CASSLASGGLETQYF. DNA of the CDR3: TGTGCCAGCAGCTTAGCATCGGGGGGCCTAGAGACCCAGTACTTC.

The chain combines TRBV10-3 with TRBJ2-3, with D possibly TRBD2 on 7 matching bases. This CDR3 spans 15 amino acids. V lost 3 bases and J 3 bases, leaving 13 bases between the germline ends. From germline, CDR1 is ENHRY and CDR2 SYGVKD. The CDR3 DNA reads as TGTGCCATCAGTGAAGGTGCGGGGGCGACAGATACGCAGTATTTT. Amino acids: CAISEGAGATDTQYF.

The chain joins TRBV19 to TRBJ1-5; D is ambiguous. From germline, CDR1 is LNHDA and CDR2 SQIVND (reference sequence). The germline V and J ends were trimmed by 5 bases and 0 bases, with 11 bases remaining between them. The CDR3 loop spans 15 amino acids. This CDR3 reads CASSLSAGSNQPQHF. The DNA for the CDR3 is TGTGCCAGTAGTCTGTCGGCGGGTAGCAATCAGCCCCAGCATTTT.

This clone was picked up one time. The chain combines TRBV27 with TRBJ2-5; weak D call: TRBD2 (6 bases). Germline V lookup: CDR1 MNHEY, CDR2 SMNVEV (reference sequence). The CDR3 sequence is 19 residues long. V was shortened by 6 bases and J by 0 bases, with 26 bases between the two germline ends. The CDR3 DNA reads as TGTGCCAGCAGATCACCCACGGGAGTAGGTATGGGGTACCAAGAGACCCAGTACTTC. Translated, it gives CASRSPTGVGMGYQETQYF.

The chain recombines TRBV6-5 with TRBJ1-1; 7 positions agree with TRBD1. Trimming cost V 8 bases and J 0 bases; bases outside gene matches: 6. Germline V gene lookup returns CDR1 MNHEY and CDR2 SVGAGI. This CDR3 region has 14 residues. The CDR3 DNA is TGTGCCAGCGGCAAGGGACAGTTGAACACTGAAGCTTTCTTT. It yields the protein CASGKGQLNTEAFF.

Only one count was recorded for this clone. The chain employs TRBV27 and TRBJ2-1; possible D gene TRBD1, 6 bases. This CDR3 comprises 16 residues. Germline CDR1 reads MNHEY; CDR2 reads SMNVEV (reference sequence). V was shortened by 0 bases and J by 4 bases, with 13 bases between the two germline ends. CDR3 bases: TGTGCCAGCAGTTTATCACTAGACAGGACTTACAATGAGCAGTTCTTC. Its translation is CASSLSLDRTYNEQFF.

In the case of this clone: Other DNA sequences of this sample code for an identical CDR3. The chain joins TRBV29-1 to TRBJ1-1, with D perhaps TRBD1 (5 bases). CDR1 is SQVTM, CDR2 ANQGSEA, per germline. This CDR3 comprises 11 residues. Trimming shortened V by 5 bases and J by 6 bases, and 10 bases separated the two germline ends. CDR3 sequence: CSVKRQPEAFF. The CDR3 DNA reads TGCAGCGTTAAAAGACAGCCTGAAGCTTTCTTT.

The chain couples TRBV27 to TRBJ2-1; D unresolved. CDR1 and CDR2 from the germline V gene are MNHEY and SMNVEV (reference sequence). Trimming removed 8 bases at V and 5 bases at J, with 13 bases between. This CDR3 has 13 amino acids. In nucleotides, the CDR3 is TGTGCCAGCCGATCTTTTGACAACAATGAGCAGTTCTTC. It specifies CASRSFDNNEQFF.

This chain uses TRBV28 with TRBJ2-3; D is unclear. Germline CDR1 is MDHEN and CDR2 is SYDVKM. V lost 3 bases and J lost 2, with 12 bases in between. The CDR3 has 15 amino acids. CDR3 DNA sequence: TGTGCCAGCAGTTTCGTGAGCTCCGTCACAGATACGCAGTATTTT. This gives the protein CASSFVSSVTDTQYF.

This rearrangement joins TRBV4-2 to TRBJ2-3; TRBD2 might be the D (6 bases). Deletions cut 0 bases from V and 4 bases from J, with 14 bases between. This CDR3 has 16 residues. Germline lookup yields CDR1 LGHNA and CDR2 YNFKEQ. CDR3 protein: CASSQEWRGGPDTQYF. In nucleotides, the CDR3 is TGTGCCAGCAGCCAAGAGTGGCGGGGTGGGCCAGATACGCAGTATTTT.

This clone showed up just once. The chain recombines TRBV27 with TRBJ2-5, with a possible D match to TRBD2 (6 bases). The CDR3 has 12 residues. Germline V gives CDR1 MNHEY, CDR2 SMNVEV (reference sequence). The ends were cut back, 8 bases at V and 4 bases at J, with 11 bases in the middle. The CDR3 nucleotides read TGTGCCAGCGGTGTGGGACTAGAGACCCAGTACTTC. It codes for CASGVGLETQYF.

The chain joins TRBV5-1 to TRBJ1-1; D is undetermined. There are 15 residues in the CDR3. Trimming removed 1 base at V and 1 base at J, with 11 bases between. Germline-derived CDR1 and CDR2 are SGHRS and YFSETQ. In DNA, the CDR3 is TGCGCCAGCAGCTTGTTCGCAGTGCCGAACACTGAAGCTTTCTTT. The encoded protein is CASSLFAVPNTEAFF.

The gene calls are TRBV11-2 and TRBJ1-2; TRBD1 matches at 8 bases. Per the germline V gene, CDR1 is SGHAT and CDR2 is FQNNGV. Trimming removed 5 bases from V and 5 bases from J; junction bases left unmatched: 10. CDR3 length: 15 amino acids. CDR3 sequence (DNA): TGTGCCAGCAGCATACTACAGGGGGACATTTATGGCTACACCTTC. Protein sequence: CASSILQGDIYGYTF.

The genes are TRBV3-1 (or the pseudogene TRBV3-2) and TRBJ2-7; D is possibly TRBD1 (6 bases). The V and J ends lost 8 bases and 3 bases respectively, with 14 bases between them. Looked up from germline, CDR1 is LGHDT and CDR2 is YNNKEL (reference sequence). The CDR3 is 13 residues long. CDR3 protein: CASSTGTSYEQYF. In DNA form, the CDR3 reads TGTGCCAGCTCGACCGGGACAAGCTACGAGCAGTACTTC.

The chain joins TRBV18 to TRBJ1-3; D gene uncertain. Germline CDR1 and CDR2: KGHSH and LQKENI. With 0 bases removed from V and 0 bases from J, the gap between germline ends came to 24 bases. The CDR3 has 21 amino acids. CDR3 nucleotides: TGTGCCAGCTCACCACCGGTATCGACCCTGGCAGAGTTTATCTCTGGAAACACCATATATTTT. Translated: CASSPPVSTLAEFISGNTIYF. The full variable domain, rest sourced from reference TRBV18 and TRBJ1-3, is NAGVMQNPRHLVRRRGQEARLRCSPMKGHSHVYWYRQLPEEGLKFMVYLQKENIIDESGMPKERFSAEFPKEGPSILRIQQVVRGDSAAYFCASSPPVSTLAEFISGNTIYFGEGSWLTVV.

The genes are TRBV10-1 and TRBJ2-1, with D hard to call. Trimming pared 0 bases from V and 9 bases from J, leaving 3 bases between. From germline, CDR1 is WNHNN and CDR2 SYGVQD (reference sequence). CDR3 length: 11 residues. The CDR3 nucleotides are TGCGCCAGCAGTGAGTCGGGTGAGCAGTTCTTC. Its translation is CASSESGEQFF.

The chain employs TRBV7-2 and TRBJ2-1, with D tentatively TRBD2 (5 bases). Germline loops: CDR1 SGHTA, CDR2 FQGNSA. V lost 4 bases and J lost 8, with 18 bases in between. This CDR3 has 15 residues. As DNA, the CDR3 is TGTGCCAGCAGCTCTTCGGCGGGCCGAAGGGATGAGCAGTTCTTC. Translation: CASSSSAGRRDEQFF. Using reference TRBV7-2 and TRBJ2-1 for the parts outside the CDR3, the full variable domain is GAGVSQSPSNKVTEKGKDVELRCDPISGHTALYWYRQSLGQGLEFLIYFQGNSAPDKSGLPSDRFSAERTGGSVSTLTIQRTQQEDSAVYLCASSSSAGRRDEQFFGPGTRLTVL.

J is TRBJ2-1 and V is TRBV3-1 (or the pseudogene TRBV3-2); 8 bases line up with TRBD2. This CDR3 has 17 residues. Trimming cost V 1 base and J 8 bases; bases outside gene matches: 13. Looked up from germline, CDR1 is LGHDT and CDR2 is YNNKEL (reference sequence). The CDR3 DNA follows: TGTGCCAGCAGCCAAGTCGGCGGGGGGCCGTCGAGCGATGAGCAGTTCTTC. As protein: CASSQVGGGPSSDEQFF.

This sequence joins TRBV29-1 and TRBJ2-1; D possibly corresponds to TRBD2 (5 bases). V was trimmed by 4 bases and J by 3 bases, leaving 13 bases between them. This CDR3 contains 14 residues. Per the germline V gene, CDR1 is SQVTM and CDR2 is ANQGSEA. The CDR3 DNA reads TGCAGCGTTGGTCCCGGGGTGGACTACAATGAGCAGTTCTTC. Protein: CSVGPGVDYNEQFF.

The chain couples TRBV7-8 to TRBJ2-3; 7 nucleotides match TRBD2. CDR3 length: 15 amino acids. With 0 bases clipped from V and 9 bases from J, the junction kept 9 bases outside the gene matches. Germline V lookup: CDR1 SGHVS, CDR2 FQNEAQ. The CDR3 DNA sequence: TGTGCCAGCAGCTTAGCGCCCGGTGGGGGGGAGACGCAGTATTTT. Its protein product is CASSLAPGGGETQYF.

The CDR3 sequence is CASSSGGSGGSPFF. CDR3 bases: TGTGCCAGCAGCTCAGGAGGTAGCGGGGGGAGTCCCTTCTTC. The chain carries TRBV11-3 and TRBJ2-1; 10 bases align to TRBD2. Germline lookup yields CDR1 SGHNT and CDR2 YENEEA. The ends lost 4 bases at V and 16 bases at J; junction bases unmatched: 13. The CDR3 runs to 14 residues.

The chain carries TRBV4-1 and TRBJ2-1, with 16 bases fitting TRBD2. Germline V gene data show CDR1 as MGHRA and CDR2 as YSYEKL. The CDR3 is made up of 20 amino acids. The V and J ends lost 3 bases and 1 base, in that order; junction bases with no gene match: 9. The CDR3, as DNA: TGCGCCAGCAGCCATCTGGGACTAGCGGGAGGGCCGCAGTCCTACAATGAGCAGTTCTTC. Protein: CASSHLGLAGGPQSYNEQFF.

V is TRBV11-2 and J is TRBJ2-2, with 10 bases identical to TRBD2. CDR3 size: 17 residues. Unmatched junction bases numbered 6, after V lost 4 bases and J lost 1 base. Germline V gene lookup returns CDR1 SGHAT and CDR2 FQNNGV. The CDR3, as DNA: TGTGCCAGCAGCTACGGACTAGCGGCTTTGAACACCGGGGAGCTGTTTTTT. It is translated as CASSYGLAALNTGELFF.

The V gene is TRBV12-3 or TRBV12-4, the J gene TRBJ2-5; 7 bases match TRBD2. The length of the CDR3 is 13 residues. V gave up 5 bases and J gave up 3 bases; unmatched junction bases: 3. CDR3 bases: TGTGCCAGCAGTACCGGGACTAAAGAGACCCAGTACTTC. Its translation: CASSTGTKETQYF.

CDR3 coding DNA: TGTGCCAGCAGTCGAACAGAGTTTCCTAATGAAAAACTGTTTTTT. As protein: CASSRTEFPNEKLFF. The rearrangement joins TRBV6-6 to TRBJ1-4; D is unclear. CDR1 is MNHNY, CDR2 SVGAGI, per germline (reference sequence). V shed 5 bases and J shed 3 bases, with 13 bases lying between them. CDR3 length: 15 amino acids.

The rearrangement uses TRBV18 and TRBJ1-1; maybe TRBD1 (6 bases). CDR3 length: 16 amino acids. Trimming pared 2 bases from V and 0 bases from J, leaving 13 bases between. From germline, CDR1 is KGHSH and CDR2 LQKENI. The CDR3 nucleotides read TGTGCCAGCTCACCATATCCCGGGACAATGAACACTGAAGCTTTCTTT. Its translation: CASSPYPGTMNTEAFF.